This entry is about one T cell receptor beta chain. The antigen is unknown. These data come from a study of cytomegalovirus exposure and HLA in healthy donors. Study results and caveats: With high specificity and sensitivity, the classifier reportedly diagnosed cytomegalovirus status. Researchers left out some V segments, among them TRBV6-2 and TRBV6-3, as indistinguishable. In an earlier analysis, most TCR beta V segments were productive about 87% or about 30% of the time. Researchers counted approximately 160 TCR beta chains as cytomegalovirus-associated.

J gave up 8 bases and V 4 bases, and 8 bases lay outside the gene matches. The CDR3 contains 14 residues. In germline, CDR1 is SQVTM, CDR2 ANQGSEA. The PCR ran on 60 Vbeta and 13 Jbeta primers. Measured with immunoSEQ multiplex PCR; TCRdb has only the in-frame clones, and not every one. The table lists about 70,000 clones. This receptor was taken from a female donor in good health and CMV-seropositive. The sample consisted of PBMCs. The chain joins TRBV29-1 to TRBJ2-1; 10 nucleotides match TRBD2. Here the CDR3 reads CSVVPSGSGDEQFF. The CDR3 DNA reads as TGCAGCGTTGTCCCTAGCGGGAGCGGCGATGAGCAGTTCTTC.